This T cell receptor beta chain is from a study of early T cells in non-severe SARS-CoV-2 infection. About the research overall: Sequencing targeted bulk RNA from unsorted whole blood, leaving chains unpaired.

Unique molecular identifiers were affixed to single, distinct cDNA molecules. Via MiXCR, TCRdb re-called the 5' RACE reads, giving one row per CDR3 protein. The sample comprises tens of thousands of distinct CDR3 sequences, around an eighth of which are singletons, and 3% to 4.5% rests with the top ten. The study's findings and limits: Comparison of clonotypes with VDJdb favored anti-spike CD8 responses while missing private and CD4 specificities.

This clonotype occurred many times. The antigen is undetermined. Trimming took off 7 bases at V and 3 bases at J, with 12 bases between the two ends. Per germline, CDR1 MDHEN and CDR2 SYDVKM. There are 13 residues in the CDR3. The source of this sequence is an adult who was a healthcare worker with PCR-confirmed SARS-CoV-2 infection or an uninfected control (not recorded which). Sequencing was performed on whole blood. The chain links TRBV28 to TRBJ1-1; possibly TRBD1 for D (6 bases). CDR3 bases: TGTGCCAGCACCCCCGGGGGCCACACTGAAGCTTTCTTT. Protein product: CASTPGGHTEAFF.